The T cell receptor beta chain under discussion was sequenced for a study of blood T cell repertoires in COVID-19. About the research overall: Material from acute and convalescent COVID-19 was sourced from the United States, Italy and Spain. PBMCs, B-cell-depleted T cells, or T cells were the source of the cDNA or gDNA that made up the material.

Authors' processing steps: Amplification with reference gene primers provided the estimates of nucleated cell counts. The repertoire was sequenced with immunoSEQ multiplex PCR; TCRdb's copy has only in-frame clones and lacks some. V and J calls and clone size are copied from that table; D and trimming were computed from the DNA. The sample includes nearly 95,000 clones, 80% to 90% of them seen just once. Germline V gene data show CDR1 as SGHRS and CDR2 as YFSETQ. This CDR3 spans 14 amino acids. Trimming left V 4 bases short and J 5 bases short, with 14 bases between. Sequencing was performed on peripheral blood. V usage is TRBV5-1 and J usage is TRBJ2-3; D may be TRBD2 (6 bases). The TCR was taken from a woman of 80 years or more with acute or convalescent COVID-19. The CDR3 nucleotides read TGCGCCAGCAGCGGGTCTACCGGGGGAGATACGCAGTATTTT. Its protein product is CASSGSTGGDTQYF.